The subject of this entry is one T cell receptor (beta chain). Its antigen is unidentified. Together with a sample-barcoded 5' primer, a J-beta primer mix was included in a second PCR lasting roughly 6 to 12 cycles. The template-switch adaptor, which had 12 random nucleotides, put a tag on each cDNA molecule. TCRdb reprocessed the 5' RACE reads via MiXCR and lists one record per CDR3 protein. The sample lists approximately 400,000 distinct CDR3 sequences, roughly half occurring once. V was pared by 5 bases and J by 5 bases, with 17 bases between. The CDR3 loop spans 14 amino acids. Germline CDR1 SGHRS, CDR2 YFSETQ. The sample is drawn from a study of blood T cells in healthy people across ages. Study-wide background: Template switching picked up about one barcoded beta molecule for each two T cells. Study conclusions and caveats: Older age went with lower TCR beta diversity per million T cells, in a roughly linear way. Reliance upon unsorted PBMCs precluded definitive naive versus antigen-experienced comparison.

The rearrangement uses TRBV5-1 and TRBJ2-7, with D perhaps being TRBD1 or TRBD2 (5 bases each). The sample was blood. This clonotype was obtained from a man aged 60 to 75 in good health. CDR3 DNA: TGCGCCAGCAGTAAACCGGGGCAGAGGAACGAGCAGTACTTC. This sequence encodes CASSKPGQRNEQYF.